This TCR beta chain was found in a study of a mutant IDH1 vaccine in newly diagnosed glioma. As for time point: week 11, during vaccination. Every vaccination contained 300 ug of the mutant IDH1 20-mer peptide and was paired with topical imiquimod. Looked up from germline, CDR1 is MNHNS and CDR2 is SASEGT. CDR3 length: 18 amino acids. V shed 4 bases and J 2 bases; nucleotides not matched to a gene: 9. The sample holds one count of this clone. What it binds is unknown. Only in-frame clones appear in the TCRdb table, and some are missing; sequencing was by immunoSEQ multiplex PCR. The data hold about 40,000 clones, with 84% observed a single time.

The sequence derives from a man aged 35 to 55 with glioma. The material sequenced was PBMCs, taken from a glioma patient whose treatment included an IDH1 peptide vaccine. The chain uses TRBV6-1 and TRBJ2-3; 13 bases align to TRBD2. Written as DNA, the CDR3 is TGTGCCAGCAGTGCCCAACTCGGGACTAGCGGGACCACAGATACGCAGTATTTT. Its protein is CASSAQLGTSGTTDTQYF.